This is a list of T cell receptor beta chains from one sample in a study of technical replicates of blood from four donors. The repertoire was sequenced with immunoSEQ multiplex PCR; TCRdb's copy has only in-frame clones and lacks some. The sample lists fewer than 100,000 clones, about nine tenths occurring once. The sequencing sample was made of T cells isolated from PBMCs. The source is a human donor in good health. Both conserved end residues are part of each CDR3. A D gene is named only where the DNA matches it firmly. The size field is filled for only some rows; it gives once, few, many or a size class.

J gene	V gene	D gene	clone size	CDR3 DNA	CDR3 protein
TRBJ2-7	TRBV11-2	NA	NA	TGTGCCAGCAGCTCAAGTGGCCGGGACTGGGCCTACGAGCAGTACTTC	CASSSSGRDWAYEQYF
TRBJ2-1	TRBV19	NA	NA	TGTGCCAGTAGTACTTCCCAGGGATCCTACAATGAGCAGTTCTTC	CASSTSQGSYNEQFF
TRBJ1-1	TRBV29-1	NA	NA	TGCAGCGTGTCGACAGAGTCTGAAGCTTTCTTT	CSVSTESEAFF
TRBJ2-1	TRBV13	TRBD1	NA	TGTGCCAGCAGCTTAAGGGGGCGCTTAGGACTGGCTTACAATGAGCAGTTCTTC	CASSLRGRLGLAYNEQFF
TRBJ2-2	TRBV11-2	TRBD1	NA	TGTGCCAGCCGCAGACGACAGGGGGGAGGCGGGGAGCTGTTTTTT	CASRRRQGGGGELFF
TRBJ2-4	TRBV29-1	TRBD2	NA	TGCAGCGTTGAACTAGCGGGGGGATGGGCCAAAAACATTCAGTACTTC	CSVELAGGWAKNIQYF
TRBJ1-2	TRBV5-4	TRBD1	NA	TGTGCCAGCAGCATGGACAGGGCCTGGCACTATGGCTACACCTTC	CASSMDRAWHYGYTF
TRBJ2-3	TRBV6-5	NA	NA	TGTGCCAGCAGTTACTGGGTGACTGGTCCAGATACGCAGTATTTT	CASSYWVTGPDTQYF
TRBJ2-5	TRBV5-4	NA	once	TGTGCCAGCAGCTTGGGGCAGAACCAAGAGACCCAGTACTTC	CASSLGQNQETQYF
TRBJ1-2	TRBV4-1	NA	NA	TGCGCCAGCAGCCAAGGTTCTGGGGGCTCAGATTTTGGCTACACCTTC	CASSQGSGGSDFGYTF
TRBJ2-7	TRBV7-9	NA	once	TGTGCCAGCAGCTTGATAGGGGCGCGTGAGCAGTACTTC	CASSLIGAREQYF
TRBJ1-2	TRBV18	TRBD1	NA	TGTGCCAGCTCACCACCCGACAGGGCGGATGGCTACACCTTC	CASSPPDRADGYTF
TRBJ1-2	TRBV30	NA	once	TGTGCCTGGAGTGTCACCAGGGCTCCGTACTATGGCTACACCTTC	CAWSVTRAPYYGYTF
TRBJ2-5	TRBV27	NA	NA	TGTGCCAGCAGTTTACATAGAGGAGAGACCCAGTACTTC	CASSLHRGETQYF
TRBJ2-1	TRBV28	TRBD2	NA	TGTGCCAGCAGTGCCCCCTCTAGCGGGAGTTTGTATGAGCAGTTCTTC	CASSAPSSGSLYEQFF
TRBJ1-1	TRBV5-4	NA	NA	TGTGCCAGCAGCCCCACAGAGCCCCTATGGATGAACACTGAAGCTTTCTTT	CASSPTEPLWMNTEAFF
TRBJ1-5	TRBV4-1	TRBD1	NA	TGCGCCAGCAGCCCGACGGCCGGGACAGGGGGCAATCAGCCCCAGCATTTT	CASSPTAGTGGNQPQHF
TRBJ1-4	TRBV5-4	TRBD1	NA	TGTGCCAGCAGCTTACCACAGGGGGGAACTGAAAAACTGTTTTTT	CASSLPQGGTEKLFF
TRBJ1-1	TRBV6-1	NA	NA	TGTGCCAGCAGTGGGAGAAGCCGGAACACTGAAGCTTTCTTT	CASSGRSRNTEAFF
TRBJ1-5	TRBV7-2	NA	NA	TGTGCCAGCAGTCCCTACACAGGGAGCAATCAGCCCCAGCATTTT	CASSPYTGSNQPQHF
TRBJ1-4	TRBV5-6	NA	NA	TGTGCCAGCAGCTTGGTTGGGGCAACCGCTAATGAAAAACTGTTTTTT	CASSLVGATANEKLFF
TRBJ1-5	TRBV5-1	NA	NA	TGCGCCAGCAGCCCTACGGTCAATCAGCCCCAGCATTTT	CASSPTVNQPQHF
TRBJ2-7	TRBV19	TRBD2	NA	TGTGCCAGTAGTCAAAGCGGGAGGGACCCCTACGAGCAGTACTTC	CASSQSGRDPYEQYF
TRBJ2-5	TRBV4-1	TRBD2	NA	TGCGCCAGCAGCCATAAGACTAGCGGGAGGGGGGAGACCCAGTACTTC	CASSHKTSGRGETQYF
TRBJ2-7	TRBV6-1	TRBD1	NA	TGTGCCAGCAGTCCAAGGACAGGGGGCCGCGAGCAGTACTTC	CASSPRTGGREQYF
TRBJ2-7	TRBV7-8	TRBD2	NA	TGTGCCAGCAGCTTAGGTGCGGGAGGGTCCTACGAGCAGTACTTC	CASSLGAGGSYEQYF
TRBJ1-4	TRBV9	NA	NA	TGTGCCAGCAGCGTAACAGGATCAACTAATGAAAAACTGTTTTTT	CASSVTGSTNEKLFF
TRBJ2-1	TRBV7-9	TRBD2	NA	TGTGCCAGCAGCAGCGGAGCGGGAAAATACAATGAGCAGTTCTTC	CASSSGAGKYNEQFF
TRBJ1-1	TRBV29-1	NA	NA	TGCTGTTCCAGGGGTTCTAGAAAGAACACTGAAGCTTTCTTT	CCSRGSRKNTEAFF
TRBJ1-5	TRBV19	TRBD1	once	TGTGCCAGTAGTGGCGCCATCGGGACAGGGGATATCAATCAGCCCCAGCATTTT	CASSGAIGTGDINQPQHF
TRBJ2-3	TRBV6-4	TRBD2	NA	TGTGCCAGCAGTCCAGCGGGGGGCAGCACAGATACGCAGTATTTT	CASSPAGGSTDTQYF
TRBJ2-3	TRBV28	NA	NA	TGTGCCAGCAGTGGTAATAGGGGCCTAAGCACAGATACGCAGTATTTT	CASSGNRGLSTDTQYF
TRBJ2-7	TRBV28	NA	NA	TGTGCCAGCAGTTTAGGGGGGGCGCTCTACGAGCAGTACTTC	CASSLGGALYEQYF
TRBJ2-4	TRBV28	NA	NA	TGTGCCAGCAGTCCCCGAGCGTCGGGGCGGGGACGTCTAGCCAAAAACATTCAGTACTTC	CASSPRASGRGRLAKNIQYF
TRBJ1-1	TRBV5-4	TRBD1	few	TGTGCCAGCAGCTTGGCGGGACAGGGTAACACTGAAGCTTTCTTT	CASSLAGQGNTEAFF
TRBJ1-1	TRBV7-9	NA	few	TGTGCCAGCAGCTTAGTTTTAAGCGAAGCTTTCTTT	CASSLVLSEAFF
TRBJ1-1	TRBV6-5	NA	NA	TGTGCCAGCAGTTACTCATGGGCTGAGAACACTGAAGCTTTCTTT	CASSYSWAENTEAFF
TRBJ2-7	TRBV2	TRBD2	NA	TGTGCCAGCAGACTAGCGAGAAGCTCCTACGAGCAGTACTTC	CASRLARSSYEQYF
TRBJ2-2	TRBV7-9	TRBD1	NA	TGTGCCAGCCGACTGATGCGGCAGGGGGCCGGGGGGGAGCTGTTTTTT	CASRLMRQGAGGELFF
TRBJ2-7	TRBV4-2	TRBD1	NA	TGTGCCAGCAGCGCCCCCGGGACAGGCCTTTACTCCTACGAGCAGTACTTC	CASSAPGTGLYSYEQYF
TRBJ1-1	TRBV30	TRBD1	NA	TGTGCCTGGAGTGGGGCCAGGGGGCGCCGGACTGAAGCTTTCTTT	CAWSGARGRRTEAFF